This T cell receptor (beta chain) was sequenced in a study of Graves' ophthalmopathy and Graves' hyperthyroidism. Broader study findings: An approximately 80% specificity and about 88% sensitivity were achieved by a 13-signature model that separated ophthalmopathy from stable hyperthyroidism. Most expanded thyroid clonotypes above 0.001 frequency also appeared in blood.

Enrollment excluded any patients with other autoimmune diseases, uncontrolled infections, pregnancy or lactation. As diagnostic evidence, clinical symptoms, serum thyroxine, TRAb, thyroid ultrasound and orbital computed tomography were relied upon. Germline CDR1 and CDR2: SGHRS and YFSETQ. With 4 bases clipped from V and 6 bases from J, the junction kept 4 bases outside the gene matches. The length of the CDR3 is 12 residues. From RNA, the CDR3 regions of TCR beta chains were amplified and sequenced. Second-round multiplex PCR came after a first-round RT-PCR that employed HTBI primers. Via MiXCR, TCRdb re-called the multiplex PCR reads, giving one row per CDR3 protein. The table records some 150,000 distinct CDR3 sequences, just under 40% of them present only once. Concerning this clonotype: Antigen specificity is unknown.

Sequences were obtained from peripheral blood. The chain is built from TRBV5-1 and TRBJ2-7, with 7 bases fitting TRBD2. The sequence was collected from a man aged 25-40 years with Graves' ophthalmopathy. In DNA form, the CDR3 reads TGCGCCAGCAGCCTTAGCGGGCCCGAGCAGTACTTC. Residues: CASSLSGPEQYF.